These 17 T cell receptor beta chains were sequenced from one sample in a study of T cells in Graves' hyperthyroidism and ophthalmopathy (dated by TCRdb to between 2018 and 2020). Library prep was done by multiplex PCR. Reads for this sample came from an Illumina HiSeq 2000. The TCR beta CDR3 regions were amplified from RNA transcripts. The first round of RT-PCR for the TCR CDR3 was performed with the HTBI primer set and the Qiagen OneStep RT-PCR kit. TCRdb ran its own pipeline on the public reads, namely fastp trimming at Q25 and MiXCR clone calling, and kept in-frame beta chains. Identical CDR3 proteins give one entry, which carries the most common genes and DNA. Present in this sample are about 300,000 distinct CDR3 sequences, approximately 19% of which were seen just once. The ten largest clones capture under 40% of the sample. The sequenced material came from blood. Receptor source: a man aged 45-65 years with Graves' ophthalmopathy.

V is TRBV6-2 or TRBV6-3 and J is TRBJ2-3, with D maybe TRBD1 (6 bases). CDR3 size: 16 residues. Trimming stripped 0 bases from V and 4 bases from J, with 14 bases between. Germline V lookup: CDR1 MNHEY, CDR2 SVGEGT. The CDR3 loop is CASSYSNRAPPDTQYF. The CDR3 DNA sequence: TGTGCCAGCAGTTACTCGAACAGGGCTCCCCCAGATACGCAGTATTTT.

Worth noting for this clonotype: Relative to the germline gene, one junction end is altered; a read error may explain this. The rearrangement links TRBV12-3 or TRBV12-4 to TRBJ2-7; TRBD1 might be the D (5 bases). The CDR3 has 15 amino acids. The CDR3 coding sequence is TGTGCCAGCAGCGGACAAGACAGAATCTCCCACGAGCAGTACTTC. Its protein product is CASSGQDRISHEQYF.

This clonotype showed up just a few times. The CDR3 protein is CASSLHSAGTDTQYF. As DNA, the CDR3 is TGTGCCAGCAGCCTGCATAGTGCTGGGACAGATACGCAGTATTTT. The rearrangement uses TRBV6-2 or TRBV6-3 and TRBJ2-3; D uncertain. CDR1 and CDR2 from the germline V gene are MNHEY and SVGEGT. The CDR3 is 15 residues long. Trimming pared 6 bases from V and 3 bases from J, leaving 16 bases between.

The chain recombines TRBV30 with TRBJ2-1, with D unclear. Germline values: CDR1 GTSNPN, CDR2 SVGIG (reference sequence). The CDR3 is 14 amino acids. Trimming took 8 bases from V and 0 from J, leaving 14 bases between them. The CDR3 region is CAAYCGTSYNEQFF. CDR3 nucleotides: TGTGCCGCGTATTGTGGCACCTCCTACAATGAGCAGTTCTTC.

This clonotype was picked up one time. This may be a read error, as it is one base from a much larger clone. The CDR3 nucleotides are TGTGCCAGCAGTTACCCCCCATACCGGATTTCCTACGAGCAGTACTTC. Translating it yields CASSYPPYRISYEQYF. The rearrangement uses TRBV6-5 and TRBJ2-7; D not certain. This CDR3 is 16 amino acids long. Germline loops: CDR1 MNHEY, CDR2 SVGAGI. The V and J ends lost 2 bases and 1 base respectively, with 15 bases between them.

This clonotype was seen many times. The chain combines TRBV12-3 or TRBV12-4 with TRBJ2-7; a possible D gene is TRBD1 (6 bases). Trimming took off 6 bases at V and 1 base at J, with 13 bases between the two ends. The CDR3 runs to 14 residues. CDR3 in amino acids: CASSSDRYSYEQYF. CDR3 DNA: TGTGCCAGCAGCTCGGACAGATATTCCTACGAGCAGTACTTC.

The rearrangement uses TRBV11-2 and TRBJ2-3; 9 nucleotides agree with TRBD2. V was pared by 1 base and J by 5 bases, with 4 bases of the junction left unmatched. The CDR3 sequence is 15 residues long. Germline V CDR1 and CDR2: SGHAT, FQNNGV. The chain's CDR3 is CASSLGGRAVDTQYF. CDR3 sequence (DNA): TGTGCCAGCAGCTTAGGCGGGAGGGCCGTAGATACGCAGTATTTT.

The chain employs TRBV11-3 and TRBJ2-5; a possible D gene is TRBD1 (6 bases). This CDR3 is 15 amino acids long. Germline V CDR1 and CDR2: SGHNT, YENEEA. V lost 3 bases to trimming and J lost 3 bases, with 14 bases between them. The CDR3 DNA sequence: TGTGCCAGCAGCTTTGACCGGACAGCGGAAGAGACCCAGTACTTC. Protein sequence: CASSFDRTAEETQYF. The full variable domain, rest sourced from reference TRBV11-3 and TRBJ2-5, is EAGVVQSPRYKIIEKKQPVAFWCNPISGHNTLYWYLQNLGQGPELLIRYENEEAVDDSQLPKDRFSAERLKGVDSTLKIQPAELGDSAVYLCASSFDRTAEETQYFGPGTRLLVL.

The chain links TRBV20-1 to TRBJ2-6; TRBD2 aligns across 7 bases. CDR1 and CDR2 from the germline V gene are DFQATT and SNEGSKA (reference sequence). This CDR3 has 17 amino acids. With 3 bases clipped from V and 0 bases from J, the junction kept 8 bases outside the gene matches. CDR3 sequence (DNA): TGCAGTGCTAGGGAGGCGGGAGCCAACTCTGGGGCCAACGTCCTGACTTTC. This translates into CSAREAGANSGANVLTF.

The V call is TRBV4-1, the J call TRBJ2-4; the match to TRBD2 covers 9 bases. The CDR3 spans 17 residues. The trim removed 0 bases at V and 10 bases at J, leaving 13 bases unmatched. The germline gives CDR1 MGHRA, CDR2 YSYEKL. The CDR3: CASSQDAPTGTSSIQYF. CDR3 in DNA: TGCGCCAGCAGCCAAGACGCACCTACCGGGACTAGCTCTATTCAGTACTTC.

This clonotype appeared many times. V usage is TRBV5-1 and J usage is TRBJ2-1; 7 bases match TRBD2. Germline V gene sequence: CDR1 SGHRS, CDR2 YFSETQ. The V gene end was trimmed by 0 bases and the J gene end by 0 bases; junction bases not matched to a gene: 3. The CDR3 spans 16 residues. The CDR3 DNA is TGCGCCAGCAGCTTGGGGGGCGGGGGCTCCTACAATGAGCAGTTCTTC. This encodes CASSLGGGGSYNEQFF.

The CDR3: CASSLTSRVRNTEAFF. The CDR3 nucleotides read TGTGCCAGCAGCTTAACGTCCCGGGTGAGGAACACTGAAGCTTTCTTT. The J gene is TRBJ1-1, the V gene TRBV7-3; D gene unclear. Trimming removed 0 bases at V and 1 base at J, with 12 bases between. Looked up from germline, CDR1 is SGHTA and CDR2 is FQGTGA. This CDR3 region has 16 residues.

This clonotype was observed at least ten times. This chain uses TRBV20-1 with TRBJ2-7, with D maybe TRBD1 (6 bases). CDR1 and CDR2 from the germline V gene are DFQATT and SNEGSKA (reference sequence). Trimming took off 3 bases at V and 0 bases at J, with 12 bases between the two ends. This CDR3 is 14 amino acids long. The CDR3 reads CSASNRALSYEQYF. The CDR3 region has the DNA TGCAGTGCTAGTAACAGGGCACTCTCCTACGAGCAGTACTTC.

This clonotype was counted ten times or more. The V call is TRBV7-2, the J call TRBJ1-1, with 9 bases aligning to TRBD1. The J segment lost 4 bases and the V segment lost 5 bases, leaving 8 bases of the junction unmatched. CDR3 length: 15 residues. CDR1 and CDR2 (germline): SGHTA, FQGNSA. The DNA for the CDR3 is TGTGCCAGCAGCCCTTGGACAGGGGAGAGCACTGAAGCTTTCTTT. It yields the protein CASSPWTGESTEAFF.

This clonotype was counted many times. The rearrangement joins TRBV6-2 or TRBV6-3 to TRBJ2-5; no firm D call. Trimming stripped 3 bases from V and 2 bases from J, with 10 bases between. The CDR3 covers 14 residues. The V gene's germline CDR1 is MNHEY and CDR2 SVGEGT. The CDR3 DNA sequence: TGTGCCAGCAGTTATCCGGGTTCACAAGAGACCCAGTACTTC. This sequence encodes CASSYPGSQETQYF.

The chain has TRBV28 and TRBJ1-5; D call uncertain. The CDR3 contains 12 residues. Germline loops: CDR1 MDHEN, CDR2 SYDVKM. Trimming left V 4 bases short and J 2 bases short, with 3 bases between. CDR3 sequence: CASSWGNQPQHF. The CDR3 region has the DNA TGTGCCAGCAGTTGGGGCAATCAGCCCCAGCATTTT. Combining the CDR3 with reference TRBV28 and TRBJ1-5 gives the whole variable domain DVKVTQSSRYLVKRTGEKVFLECVQDMDHENMFWYRQDPGLGLRLIYFSYDVKMKEKGDIPEGYSVSREKKERFSLILESASTNQTSMYLCASSWGNQPQHFGDGTRLSIL.

The chain joins TRBV10-2 to TRBJ2-7, with 7 nucleotides matching TRBD2. From germline, CDR1 is WSHSY and CDR2 SAAADI. Trimming cost V 5 bases and J 1 base; bases outside gene matches: 5. There are 14 residues in the CDR3. The CDR3 nucleotides read TGCGCCAGCAGTCTGACTAGCCGGTCCTACGAGCAGTACTTC. This sequence encodes CASSLTSRSYEQYF.